This TCR beta chain was observed in a study of cytomegalovirus exposure and HLA in healthy donors. General observations from the study: TCR beta V- and J-gene trimming, according to a later analysis, was linked to a missense DCLRE1C variant. When analyzed later, the rates of TCR association showed variation by HLA locus, with DRB1 the most and HLA-C the fewest. Accurate HLA-A and HLA-B prediction from TCR beta sequences was reported for most subjects.

This clone came up a few times. What it binds is not known. The study ran its PCR with 60 Vbeta and 13 Jbeta primers. Assay used: immunoSEQ multiplex PCR; TCRdb lists only in-frame clones, some missing. The sample shows 110,000 to 150,000 clones, around 9.7% of them seen only once. There are 13 residues in the CDR3. The germline gives CDR1 SGHRS, CDR2 YFSETQ. Germline trimming cut 1 base from V and 14 bases from J; bases unmatched to any gene: 9. The chain carries TRBV5-1 and TRBJ1-3, with 7 positions matching TRBD1. The sequenced material came from PBMCs. The sequence came from a man aged 45-65 years in good health and CMV-seronegative. CDR3 sequence: CASSLNGGQFLYF. The CDR3 coding sequence is TGCGCCAGCAGCTTGAACGGGGGACAGTTTTTATATTTT.